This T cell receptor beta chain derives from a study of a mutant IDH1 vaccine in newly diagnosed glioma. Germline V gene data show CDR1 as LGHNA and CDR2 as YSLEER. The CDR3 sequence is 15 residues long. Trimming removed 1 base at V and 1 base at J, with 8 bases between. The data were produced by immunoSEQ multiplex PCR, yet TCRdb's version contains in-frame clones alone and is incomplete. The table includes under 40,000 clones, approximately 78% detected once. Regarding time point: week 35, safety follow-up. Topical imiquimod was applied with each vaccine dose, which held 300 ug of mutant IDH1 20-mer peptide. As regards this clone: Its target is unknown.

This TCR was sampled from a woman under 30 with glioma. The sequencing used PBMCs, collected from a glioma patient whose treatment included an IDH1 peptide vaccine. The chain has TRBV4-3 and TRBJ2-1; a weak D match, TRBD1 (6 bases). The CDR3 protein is CASSQVGGSYNEQFF. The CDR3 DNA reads TGCGCCAGCAGCCAAGTAGGGGGTTCCTACAATGAGCAGTTCTTC.